These 25 T cell receptor beta chains were sequenced from one sample in a study of monozygotic twins with inflammatory bowel disease (dated by TCRdb to the late 2010s). The method behind the library was 5' RACE. Sequencing relied on an Illumina HiSeq 2500. The reads underwent TCRdb reprocessing, giving one record for each CDR3 protein sequence and no DNA. The sample table on file contains approximately 200,000 distinct CDR3 sequences. 1.6% of the sample rests with the top ten. Sequencing was done on a sample of blood. All receptors come from a human donor with ulcerative colitis or Crohn's disease, or a healthy co-twin of an affected twin (not recorded which).

The V gene is TRBV4-1, the J gene TRBJ2-7; TCRdb's D call of TRBD1 is untestable without DNA. The CDR3 is 14 amino acids. Germline V gene lookup returns CDR1 MGHRA and CDR2 YSYEKL. CDR3 amino acids: CASSQGNRGYEQYF.

This chain joins TRBV7-2 and TRBJ1-2; TCRdb picks TRBD1, but there is no DNA to check that call. CDR1 is SGHTA and CDR2 is FQGNSA in the germline V gene. CDR3 size: 13 residues. This chain's CDR3 is CASSFPGEAGYTF.

The genes are TRBV29-1 and TRBJ1-4. Germline values: CDR1 SQVTM, CDR2 ANQGSEA. The CDR3 is 13 residues long. The CDR3 spells CTTRVMDGEKLFF.

This sequence joins TRBV7-9 and TRBJ1-1; the TCRdb call, TRBD1, lacks DNA for checking. The CDR3 consists of 14 residues. Germline CDR1 and CDR2: SEHNR and FQNEAQ (reference sequence). The CDR3 loop reads CASSEGTGYTEAFF.

The CDR3 reads CASTSRGGNEQYF. The chain employs TRBV6-1 and TRBJ2-7; the D call from TCRdb, TRBD1, cannot be confirmed without DNA. This CDR3 spans 13 amino acids. CDR1 is MNHNS and CDR2 is SASEGT in the germline V gene.

CDR3: CSARVLAGGPSYNEQFF. The chain carries TRBV20-1 and TRBJ2-1; TCRdb designates TRBD1, a call that cannot be tested without DNA. Per germline, CDR1 DFQATT and CDR2 SNEGSKA (reference sequence). The CDR3 contains 17 residues.

This chain uses TRBV12-3 or TRBV12-4 with TRBJ1-5. The CDR3 length is 14 residues. The CDR3 protein is CASSFGARVQPQHF.

The V call is TRBV15, the J call TRBJ2-7; without DNA, the TCRdb call of TRBD1 cannot be checked. CDR3 length equals 16 residues. Germline CDR1 reads LNHNV; CDR2 reads YYDKDF (reference sequence). CDR3 sequence reads: CATSSPGTGKTYEQYF.

The chain carries TRBV7-9 and TRBJ2-1; the D call from TCRdb, TRBD2, cannot be confirmed without DNA. Germline CDR1 is SEHNR and CDR2 is FQNEAQ (reference sequence). This CDR3 comprises 17 residues. CDR3 loop: CASSLVVDSGGSDEQFF.

The chain uses TRBV6-5 and TRBJ1-4; the D gene TCRdb calls, TRBD1, cannot be checked with no DNA. This CDR3 spans 17 amino acids. Per the germline V gene, CDR1 is MNHEY and CDR2 is SVGAGI. The CDR3 loop is CASSYRPWDILSEKLFF.

This chain joins TRBV20-1 and TRBJ1-1; TCRdb designates TRBD1, a call that cannot be tested without DNA. Germline CDR1 and CDR2: DFQATT and SNEGSKA (reference sequence). The CDR3 length is 11 residues. The CDR3 sequence is CSARLTGGAFF.

V is TRBV18 and J is TRBJ1-4; there is no DNA to check the TCRdb D call of TRBD1. The CDR3 sequence is 15 residues long. The germline V gene encodes CDR1 KGHSH and CDR2 LQKENI. CDR3 protein: CASSPKDRQDEKLFF.

The V gene is TRBV12-3 or TRBV12-4, the J gene TRBJ1-4; TCRdb's D call, TRBD1, is unchecked because there is no DNA. This CDR3 region has 15 residues. The CDR3 here is CASSFWSQGGEKLFF.

V is TRBV7-9 and J is TRBJ2-5; TCRdb calls TRBD2, which cannot be checked without DNA. CDR1 SEHNR and CDR2 FQNEAQ come from the germline V gene (reference sequence). The CDR3 spans 11 residues. The CDR3 loop reads CASSPEASQYF.

The chain joins TRBV30 to TRBJ1-2; the D call of TRBD1 rests on TCRdb alone, since no DNA is present to check it. The CDR3 has 13 amino acids. The V gene's germline CDR1 is GTSNPN and CDR2 SVGIG (reference sequence). Here the CDR3 reads CAWSRDSLYGYTF.

CDR3 amino acids: CSARARGASYNEQFF. The chain uses TRBV20-1 and TRBJ2-1; TCRdb selects TRBD1, and the lack of DNA leaves this call unchecked. CDR3 length: 15 residues. Germline V lookup: CDR1 DFQATT, CDR2 SNEGSKA (reference sequence).

The rearrangement uses TRBV29-1 and TRBJ1-2; there is no DNA to check the TCRdb D call of TRBD1. This CDR3 has 12 residues. CDR1 is SQVTM and CDR2 is ANQGSEA in the germline V gene. The CDR3 reads CSVEQGAGGYTF. Together with reference TRBV29-1 and TRBJ1-2, the CDR3 gives the full variable domain: SAVISQKPSRDICQRGTSLTIQCQVDSQVTMMFWYRQQPGQSLTLIATANQGSEATYESGFVIDKFPISRPNLTFSTLTVSNMSPEDSSIYLCSVEQGAGGYTFGSGTRLTVV.

The chain links TRBV5-4 to TRBJ2-5; no DNA is available, so the TRBD1 call from TCRdb remains unchecked. Germline CDR1 reads SGHNT; CDR2 reads YYREEE (reference sequence). This CDR3 has 18 residues. CDR3 sequence: CASSLLTPGNLRSWTQYF.

This sequence joins TRBV7-3 and TRBJ2-3; TCRdb proposes TRBD1, but this gene call is untestable without DNA. The CDR3 totals 14 residues. The germline CDR1 and CDR2 sequences are SGHTA and FQGTGA. The CDR3 loop reads CASSSNRGADTQYF.

The rearrangement uses TRBV5-1 and TRBJ1-5; TCRdb returns TRBD1, unconfirmable since there is no DNA. CDR1 is SGHRS and CDR2 is YFSETQ in the germline V gene. CDR3 length equals 15 residues. The CDR3 loop reads CASSLRGARNQPQHF.

The chain joins TRBV5-1 to TRBJ2-7. Germline V lookup: CDR1 SGHRS, CDR2 YFSETQ. The CDR3 spans 13 residues. CDR3 in amino acids: CASSLQDNYEQYF.

The J gene is TRBJ2-5, the V gene TRBV9. Germline values: CDR1 SGDLS, CDR2 YYNGEE. The CDR3 contains 15 residues. The chain's CDR3 is CASSVDSSLGETQYF.

V usage is TRBV20-1 and J usage is TRBJ2-1; TCRdb's D call of TRBD2 is untestable without DNA. Germline loops: CDR1 DFQATT, CDR2 SNEGSKA (reference sequence). The CDR3 totals 15 residues. The chain's CDR3 is CSARVSGGAYNEQFF.

The rearrangement uses TRBV29-1 and TRBJ2-3. This CDR3 comprises 12 residues. Germline V gene data show CDR1 as SQVTM and CDR2 as ANQGSEA. CDR3 region: CSVDQSTDTQYF.

The CDR3 region is CASSQVRDKNYGYTF. The chain carries TRBV4-1 and TRBJ1-2; the TCRdb D gene call, TRBD1, has no DNA to confirm it. In germline, CDR1 is MGHRA, CDR2 YSYEKL. This CDR3 region has 15 residues.